This TCR beta chain was sequenced in a study of T cells after posttransplantation cyclophosphamide. Points from the study as a whole: TRB overlap between skin or GI tissue T cells and blood was limited.

Busulfan-fludarabine conditioning, marrow transplant, and cyclophosphamide on days +3 and +4 were administered. On this clone: Its antigen is still unknown.

After removal of 3 bases from V and 6 bases from J, the junction contained 11 bases not matched to a gene. From germline, CDR1 is SGHTA and CDR2 FQGNSA. CDR3 size: 17 residues. Profiling relied on immunoSEQ multiplex PCR, and the TCRdb table lists in-frame clones only, not all of them. This repertoire shows tens of thousands of clones, roughly 78% found once; its top ten account for about 8%. This chain joins TRBV7-2 and TRBJ2-1; TRBD1 matches at 10 bases. This material consisted of CD4+ T cells sorted from blood, taken approximately 2,000 days after a stem cell transplant with posttransplant cyclophosphamide. The TCR was taken from a female patient between 35 and 55 years old who received an allogeneic stem cell transplant from a related donor, was CMV-positive, and had no GVHD. Part of the T cells may come from the graft donor. The CDR3 spells CASSFGEGTGVSNEQFF. Here the CDR3 DNA reads TGTGCCAGCAGCTTTGGGGAAGGGACAGGGGTATCCAATGAGCAGTTCTTC.